What follows is one T cell receptor beta chain and its context. Its specificity is not known. The data were taken from a study of shared clonotypes between healthy human individuals. Looking at the study overall: Every donor yielded three CD4 naive, three CD4 memory, two CD8 naive and one CD8 memory plate. Study conclusions and caveats: The expectation was that sequencing depth would affect clonotype sharing among donors. Among the subsets, naive ones generally showed larger estimated richness than memory ones. The donor pool, a small one, limited the genetic and exposure-history diversity represented.

Using immunoSEQ multiplex PCR, the repertoire was profiled, and TCRdb retains in-frame clones only, with some absent. The sample carries about 1 million clones, about 75% recorded once. The source is a man younger than 30 in good health. What was sequenced was memory CD4+ T cells sorted from blood. Regarding subset: CD45RA-negative fraction.

For the CDR3, the DNA is TGTGCCAGCTCACCATCAGGGCTTAGCACAGATACGCAGTATTTT. It codes for CASSPSGLSTDTQYF. J is TRBJ2-3 and V is TRBV18; D is perhaps TRBD1 (5 bases). The CDR3 runs 15 residues. Deletions cut 2 bases from V and 0 bases from J, with 9 bases between. Per germline, CDR1 KGHSH and CDR2 LQKENI. Full variable domain (missing parts from reference TRBV18 and TRBJ2-3): NAGVMQNPRHLVRRRGQEARLRCSPMKGHSHVYWYRQLPEEGLKFMVYLQKENIIDESGMPKERFSAEFPKEGPSILRIQQVVRGDSAAYFCASSPSGLSTDTQYFGPGTRLTVL.